This is a list of T cell receptor beta chains from one sample in a study of PD-1 blockade in classical Hodgkin lymphoma. Produced via immunoSEQ multiplex PCR; TCRdb's table is partial and in-frame only. The sample includes thousands of clones, approximately 89% of them seen just once. This material consisted of peripheral blood mononuclear cells (PBMCs), taken at baseline. These receptors all come from a human donor with classical Hodgkin lymphoma. Each CDR3 is given with its conserved first and last residue. Each record gives: clone size, J gene, V gene, D gene, CDR3 DNA, CDR3 protein. The D gene is left open where the match is weak. Expanded clones get a size class; other rows say once, few or many, or leave the size out.

size: .; J: TRBJ2-7; V: TRBV10-3; D: .; DNA: TGTGCCATCAGTGAAGGTTACGAGCAGTACTTC; CDR3: CAISEGYEQYF
size: .; J: TRBJ2-1; V: TRBV28; D: .; DNA: TGTGCCAGCAGTCTGACCGGGGATGAGCAGTTCTTC; CDR3: CASSLTGDEQFF
size: .; J: TRBJ2-5; V: TRBV18; D: TRBD1; DNA: TGTGCCAGCTCACCGCCGGGACAGGGACCGGAGACCCAGTACTTC; CDR3: CASSPPGQGPETQYF
size: .; J: TRBJ2-7; V: TRBV6-5; D: TRBD2; DNA: TGTGCCAGCAGTTTCACCGGGACTAGCGGATCCTACGAGCAGTACTTC; CDR3: CASSFTGTSGSYEQYF
size: .; J: TRBJ2-5; V: TRBV6-5; D: TRBD1; DNA: TGTGCCAGCAGTTACCTGGGACAGGCACAGGGGACCCAGTACTTC; CDR3: CASSYLGQAQGTQYF
size: .; J: TRBJ2-3; V: TRBV6-5; D: TRBD2; DNA: TGTGCCAGCAGTTCTAAAGCGGGGGCCAGCACAGATACGCAGTATTTT; CDR3: CASSSKAGASTDTQYF
size: few; J: TRBJ2-1; V: TRBV27; D: .; DNA: TGTGCCAGCAGTTTATGGTCCTACAATGAGCAGTTCTTC; CDR3: CASSLWSYNEQFF
size: .; J: TRBJ2-7; V: TRBV14; D: .; DNA: TGTGCCAGCAGCCAAGGGTCGGTGCTACACCCCTACGAGCAGTACTTC; CDR3: CASSQGSVLHPYEQYF
size: .; J: TRBJ1-2; V: TRBV5-5; D: TRBD1; DNA: TGTGCCAGCAGCTTGAGGTTGGACAGGGACTATGGCTACACCTTC; CDR3: CASSLRLDRDYGYTF
size: .; J: TRBJ2-7; V: TRBV23-1; D: TRBD2; DNA: TGCGCCAGCACTACGGGAGCGGGAGTAGAGGAGCAGTACTTC; CDR3: CASTTGAGVEEQYF
size: .; J: TRBJ2-3; V: TRBV10-3; D: TRBD1; DNA: TGTGCCATCAGTGAAGGACAGGGGGATCAAGATACGCAGTATTTT; CDR3: CAISEGQGDQDTQYF
size: .; J: TRBJ2-6; V: TRBV4-3; D: .; DNA: TGCGCCAGCAGCCAAGTTGGGGTTTACCTCTCTGGGGCCAACGTCCTGACTTTC; CDR3: CASSQVGVYLSGANVLTF
size: .; J: TRBJ1-1; V: TRBV9; D: .; DNA: TGTGCCAGCAGTACCCAAGGGGGGTCAGAGAACACTGAAGCTTTCTTT; CDR3: CASSTQGGSENTEAFF
size: once; J: TRBJ2-2; V: TRBV6-1; D: TRBD1; DNA: TGTGCCAGCAGATCCCGGGACAGGGGGCATCGGGGAGCTGTTTTT; CDR3: CASRSRDRGHRGAVF
size: .; J: TRBJ2-2; V: TRBV27; D: .; DNA: TGTGCCAGCAGTTTACTTGGATTCGCGAACACCGGGGAGCTGTTTTTT; CDR3: CASSLLGFANTGELFF
size: .; J: TRBJ2-2; V: TRBV7-8; D: .; DNA: TGTGCCAGCAGCTTATTTGTGGACATGGCCTATATCAGGGAGCTGTTTTTT; CDR3: CASSLFVDMAYIRELFF
size: .; J: TRBJ1-5; V: TRBV6-5; D: TRBD1; DNA: TGTGCCAGCAATCACGAAGAGGGGGCAGAACAGCCCCAGCATTTT; CDR3: CASNHEEGAEQPQHF
size: few; J: TRBJ2-5; V: TRBV7-6; D: TRBD1; DNA: TGTGCCAGCAGCCGGGACAGGAAAAACCAAGAGACCCAGTACTTC; CDR3: CASSRDRKNQETQYF
size: .; J: TRBJ2-5; V: TRBV5-4; D: .; DNA: TGTGCCAGCAGCTTGCATAGCGGAAAAGAGACCCAGTACTTC; CDR3: CASSLHSGKETQYF
size: .; J: TRBJ1-5; V: TRBV6-1; D: .; DNA: TGTGCCAGCAGTGAAGGGTATGGGGGGAGACAGCCCCAGCATTTT; CDR3: CASSEGYGGRQPQHF
size: .; J: TRBJ2-7; V: TRBV7-8; D: .; DNA: TGTGCCAGCAGCTATGGGGATTACGAGCAGTACTTC; CDR3: CASSYGDYEQYF
size: .; J: TRBJ2-2; V: TRBV27; D: .; DNA: TGTGCCAGCAGTTTTCAGGGAGGCACCGGGGAGCTGTTTTTT; CDR3: CASSFQGGTGELFF
size: .; J: TRBJ2-7; V: TRBV7-6; D: TRBD1; DNA: TGTGCCAGCAGCGGTCCGGGACAGGGCGAGCAGTACTTC; CDR3: CASSGPGQGEQYF
size: few; J: TRBJ1-1; V: TRBV23-1; D: .; DNA: TGCGCCAGCAGTCAATTTTTGACAGTGAACACTGAAGCTTTCTTT; CDR3: CASSQFLTVNTEAFF
size: .; J: TRBJ2-6; V: TRBV15; D: .; DNA: TGTGCCACGTCTCTGCAAAGGGCCAACGTCCTGACTTTC; CDR3: CATSLQRANVLTF
size: few; J: TRBJ2-7; V: TRBV4-2; D: .; DNA: TGTGCCAGCAGCCAAGATTGGGGGAACTACGAGCAGTACTTC; CDR3: CASSQDWGNYEQYF
size: few; J: TRBJ2-3; V: TRBV9; D: .; DNA: TGTGCCAGCAGCGAGTATGGCCACAGCACAGATACGCAGTATTTT; CDR3: CASSEYGHSTDTQYF
size: .; J: TRBJ1-3; V: TRBV5-1; D: .; DNA: TGCGCCAGCAGCTTGGCGGGCGTCGGATCTGGAAACACCATATATTTT; CDR3: CASSLAGVGSGNTIYF
size: .; J: TRBJ2-7; V: TRBV7-8; D: TRBD2; DNA: TGTGCCAGCAGCAGTTCGCTAGCGGGAGCACTTAGATCCTACGAGCAGTACTTC; CDR3: CASSSSLAGALRSYEQYF
size: few; J: TRBJ2-4; V: TRBV19; D: .; DNA: TGTGCCAGTAGTATAGTTGAACCTTGGGACATTCAGTACTTC; CDR3: CASSIVEPWDIQYF